This record looks at one TCR beta chain sequence and its context. Its antigen is not identified. In germline, CDR1 is MNHEY, CDR2 SMNVEV (reference sequence). The CDR3 spans 13 residues. Between the trimmed V and J ends, which lost 2 bases and 7 bases, there was a span of 11 bases. This sample was included in a study of CD8+ T cells in alopecia areata. About the study: Patients in the treated group were given tofacitinib by mouth, 5 to 10 mg twice a day. Broader study findings: During tofacitinib treatment, many expanded lesional clones remained in scalp and blood.

In each case, RNA was isolated and then reverse transcribed into cDNA as the sequencing template. The data were produced by immunoSEQ multiplex PCR, yet TCRdb's version contains in-frame clones alone and is incomplete. The sample consists of approximately 210,000 clones, 55% to 70% of them appearing once. Specified treatment: oral pan-JAK inhibitor, 5-10 mg twice daily. From PBMCs, CD4+ and CD8+ T cells were sorted. The source was CD4+ T cells sorted from blood, collected at week 4, from a patient treated with tofacitinib. This clonotype was sampled from a human donor with alopecia areata. The chain has TRBV27 and TRBJ1-2, with D perhaps matching TRBD1 (5 bases). CDR3 nucleotides: TGTGCCAGCAGTTTACGCGGGGGAGGTGGCTACACCTTC. It codes for CASSLRGGGGYTF.